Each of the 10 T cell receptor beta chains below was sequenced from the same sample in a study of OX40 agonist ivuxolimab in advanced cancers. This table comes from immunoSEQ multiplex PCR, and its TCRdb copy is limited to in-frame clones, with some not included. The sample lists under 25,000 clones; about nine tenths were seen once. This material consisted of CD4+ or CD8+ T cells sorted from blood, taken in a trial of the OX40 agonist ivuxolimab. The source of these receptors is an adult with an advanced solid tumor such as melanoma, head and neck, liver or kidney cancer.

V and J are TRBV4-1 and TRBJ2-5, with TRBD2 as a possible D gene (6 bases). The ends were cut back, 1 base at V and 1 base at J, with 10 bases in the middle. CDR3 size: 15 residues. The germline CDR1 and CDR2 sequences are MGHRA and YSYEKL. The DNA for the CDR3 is TGCGCCAGCAGCCAAGGTAATAGCGGCCAAGAGACCCAGTACTTC. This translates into CASSQGNSGQETQYF.

CDR3 coding DNA: TGTGCCAGCAACAAAGGGGCACCCTATAATTCACCCCTCCACTTT. As protein: CASNKGAPYNSPLHF. V and J are TRBV7-9 and TRBJ1-6; the D gene is possibly TRBD1 (5 bases). This CDR3 is built from 15 residues. In germline, CDR1 is SEHNR, CDR2 FQNEAQ (reference sequence). Trimming stripped 7 bases from V and 2 bases from J, with 12 bases between.

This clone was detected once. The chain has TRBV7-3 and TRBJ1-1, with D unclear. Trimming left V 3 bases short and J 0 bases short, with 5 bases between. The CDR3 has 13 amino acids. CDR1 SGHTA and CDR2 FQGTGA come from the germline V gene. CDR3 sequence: CASSLQLNTEAFF. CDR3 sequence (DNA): TGTGCCAGCAGCTTGCAGCTGAACACTGAAGCTTTCTTT.

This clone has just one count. The CDR3 sequence is CASSFFFIPLAGGNKNIQYF. The DNA for the CDR3 is TGTGCCAGCAGTTTCTTTTTCATCCCTTTAGCGGGAGGGAACAAAAACATTCAGTACTTC. The chain employs TRBV28 and TRBJ2-4; 11 nucleotides line up with TRBD2. J lost 3 bases, V lost 3 bases, and 16 bases had no gene match. The CDR3 contains 20 residues. Per the germline V gene, CDR1 is MDHEN and CDR2 is SYDVKM. The complete variable domain, with remaining parts taken from reference TRBV28 and TRBJ2-4, reads DVKVTQSSRYLVKRTGEKVFLECVQDMDHENMFWYRQDPGLGLRLIYFSYDVKMKEKGDIPEGYSVSREKKERFSLILESASTNQTSMYLCASSFFFIPLAGGNKNIQYFGAGTRLSVL.

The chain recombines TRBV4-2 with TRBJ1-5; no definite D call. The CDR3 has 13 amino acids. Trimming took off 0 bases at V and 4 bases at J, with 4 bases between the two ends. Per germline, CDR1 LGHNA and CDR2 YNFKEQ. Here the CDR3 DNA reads TGTGCCAGCAGCCAAGAGGTGAATCAGCCCCAGCATTTT. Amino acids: CASSQEVNQPQHF.

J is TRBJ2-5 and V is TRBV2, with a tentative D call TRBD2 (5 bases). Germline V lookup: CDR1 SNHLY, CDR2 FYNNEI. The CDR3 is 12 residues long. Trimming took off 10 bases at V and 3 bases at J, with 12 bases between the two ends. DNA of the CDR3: TGTGCCAACTACGGGGTGGAAGAGACCCAGTACTTC. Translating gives CANYGVEETQYF.

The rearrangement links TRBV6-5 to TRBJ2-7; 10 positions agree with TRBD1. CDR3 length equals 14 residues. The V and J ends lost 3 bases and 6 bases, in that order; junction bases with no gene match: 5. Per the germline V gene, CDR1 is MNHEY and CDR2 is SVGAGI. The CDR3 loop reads CASSYGTGVGEQYF. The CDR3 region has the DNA TGTGCCAGCAGTTATGGGACAGGGGTCGGCGAGCAGTACTTC.

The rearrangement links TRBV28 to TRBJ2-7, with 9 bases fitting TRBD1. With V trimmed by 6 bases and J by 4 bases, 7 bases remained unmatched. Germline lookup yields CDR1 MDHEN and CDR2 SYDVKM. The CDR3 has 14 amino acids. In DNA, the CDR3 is TGTGCCAGCAGCCCGACAGGGGGACTGTACGAGCAGTACTTC. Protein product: CASSPTGGLYEQYF.

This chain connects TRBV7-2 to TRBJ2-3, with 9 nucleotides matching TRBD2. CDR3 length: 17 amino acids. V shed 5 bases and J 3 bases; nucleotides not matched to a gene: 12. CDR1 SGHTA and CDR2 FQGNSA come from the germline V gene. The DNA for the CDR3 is TGTGCCAGCAGCCGACCCGGACTAGCGCGGTTGACAGATACGCAGTATTTT. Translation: CASSRPGLARLTDTQYF.

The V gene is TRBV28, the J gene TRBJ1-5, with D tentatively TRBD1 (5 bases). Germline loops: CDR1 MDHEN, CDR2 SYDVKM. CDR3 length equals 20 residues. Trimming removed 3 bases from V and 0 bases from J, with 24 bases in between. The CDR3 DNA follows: TGTGCCAGCAGTTTCTCGGGGCGTCCAGGGACGGATTATAGCAATCAGCCCCAGCATTTT. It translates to CASSFSGRPGTDYSNQPQHF.